The following is a T cell receptor (beta chain) sequence with its context. The data are from a study of monozygotic twins with inflammatory bowel disease. Across eight separate reactions for each sample, cDNA was made. TCRdb reprocessed the 5' RACE reads and keeps a single row for each CDR3 protein, giving no DNA. The sample spans around 400,000 distinct CDR3 sequences; the ten largest clones claim more than 2%. The germline V gene encodes CDR1 SGHRS and CDR2 YFSETQ. CDR3 length equals 14 residues. The receptor's source is a human donor with ulcerative colitis or Crohn's disease, or a healthy co-twin of an affected twin (not recorded which). The genes are TRBV5-1 and TRBJ2-3. Material: blood. This chain's CDR3 is CASSFSSTPDTQYF.